The TCR beta chain described here comes from a study of blood T cell repertoires in COVID-19. Study context: T cells, B-cell-depleted T cells, or PBMCs provided the cDNA or gDNA that served as material.

Here immunoSEQ multiplex PCR was the method, and the copy in TCRdb shows in-frame clones only, minus some. The sample carries tens of thousands of clones, about 90% recorded once. The CDR3 covers 13 residues. Trimming removed 1 base from V and 1 base from J, with 2 bases in between. CDR1 is LNHNV and CDR2 is YYDKDF in the germline V gene (reference sequence). The sample comprised peripheral blood. The chain employs TRBV15 and TRBJ2-1; D uncertain. This clonotype originated in a human donor in a cohort sampled during active COVID-19. In nucleotides, the CDR3 is TGTGCCACCAGCAGAGCGTCCTACAATGAGCAGTTCTTC. The encoded protein is CATSRASYNEQFF. The full variable domain, completed using reference TRBV15 and TRBJ2-1, is DAMVIQNPRYQVTQFGKPVTLSCSQTLNHNVMYWYQQKSSQAPKLLFHYYDKDFNNEADTPDNFQSRRPNTSFCFLDIRSPGLGDTAMYLCATSRASYNEQFFGPGTRLTVL.